The 17 T cell receptor beta chains below were found in one sample sequenced in a study of cytomegalovirus exposure and HLA in healthy donors. PCR amplification relied on 60 Vbeta primers (plus 13 Jbeta primers). This table comes from immunoSEQ multiplex PCR, and its TCRdb copy is limited to in-frame clones, with some not included. The sample includes about 190,000 clones, approximately 12% of them seen just once. The specimen sequenced was PBMCs. All receptors derive from a man aged 50 to 59 in good health and CMV-seropositive.

This clone was counted between two and nine times. The J gene is TRBJ1-2, the V gene TRBV28; D might be TRBD1 (5 bases). In germline, CDR1 is MDHEN, CDR2 SYDVKM. V gave up 6 bases and J gave up 7 bases, with 18 bases separating them. The CDR3 length is 14 residues. CDR3 in DNA: TGTGCCAGCAGCCGGCCGGCGGGGGGAGGTGGCTACACCTTC. Protein sequence: CASSRPAGGGGYTF.

This clone was found a few times. The chain couples TRBV5-8 to TRBJ1-1; D not resolved. This CDR3 region has 16 residues. Germline assignment: CDR1 SGHTS and CDR2 YDEGEE. Trimming took off 5 bases at V and 0 bases at J, with 17 bases between the two ends. The CDR3 protein is CASRTGDTDMNTEAFF. For the CDR3, the DNA is TGTGCCAGCAGGACCGGCGACACAGACATGAACACTGAAGCTTTCTTT. Full variable domain (remainder filled in from reference TRBV5-8 and TRBJ1-1): EAGVTQSPTHLIKTRGQQATLRCSPISGHTSVYWYQQALGLGLQFLLWYDEGEERNRGNFPPRFSGRQFPNYSSELNVNALELEDSALYLCASRTGDTDMNTEAFFGQGTRLTVV.

This clone has just a few counts. The junction shows a germline mismatch at one end, possibly a read error. This chain uses TRBV13 with TRBJ2-3, with D tentatively TRBD2 (7 bases). Germline-derived CDR1 and CDR2 are PRHDT and FYEKMQ (reference sequence). The CDR3 is made up of 16 amino acids. The CDR3 sequence is CASSLGRGASTDAQYF. In nucleotides, the CDR3 is TGTGCCAGCAGCTTAGGACGGGGGGCTAGCACAGATGCGCAGTATTTT.

The gene calls are TRBV5-4 and TRBJ1-4; D might be TRBD1 (5 bases). The CDR3 is 11 residues long. Germline values: CDR1 SGHNT, CDR2 YYREEE (reference sequence). Trimming cost V 10 bases and J 5 bases, with 9 bases left between them. The CDR3 DNA follows: TGTGCCTACGGGGGGAATGAAAAACTGTTTTTT. Its protein is CAYGGNEKLFF.

The J gene is TRBJ2-5, the V gene TRBV5-1, with 11 positions matching TRBD1. The CDR3 contains 16 residues. Germline CDR1 is SGHRS and CDR2 is YFSETQ. V gave up 3 bases and J gave up 4 bases; unmatched junction bases: 8. Written as DNA, the CDR3 is TGCGCCAGCAGCTCAACCGGGACAGGGGGGGGAGAGACCCAGTACTTC. Translated, it gives CASSSTGTGGGETQYF.

The chain has TRBV2 and TRBJ1-1; D gene unclear. The germline V gene encodes CDR1 SNHLY and CDR2 FYNNEI. This CDR3 region has 12 residues. The V gene lost 6 bases and the J gene lost 10 bases, with 15 bases spanning the gap. CDR3 residues: CASSEITDRAFF. DNA for the CDR3: TGTGCCAGCAGCGAGATCACAGATAGAGCTTTCTTT.

This clone was observed a handful of times. The chain joins TRBV2 to TRBJ2-2; TRBD2 is a possible D gene (5 bases). This CDR3 has 13 residues. Trimming removed 8 bases from V and 6 bases from J, with 13 bases in between. CDR1 and CDR2 (germline): SNHLY, FYNNEI. The CDR3 protein is CASRGYGPGELFF. The CDR3 nucleotides are TGTGCCAGCCGGGGATATGGTCCCGGGGAGCTGTTTTTT.

This clone was detected a few times. An end of the junction does not agree with germline; a read error may underlie this. This chain connects TRBV19 to TRBJ1-1; 7 bases match TRBD1. This CDR3 comprises 14 residues. Germline V CDR1 and CDR2: LNHDA, SQIVND (reference sequence). CDR3 loop: CASSVDRAVPEAFF. The CDR3 coding sequence is TGTGCCAGTAGTGTAGACAGGGCCGTTCCTGAAGCTTTCTTT.

This clone was picked up a small number of times. The chain uses TRBV5-6 and TRBJ2-3; 7 bases are a match to TRBD2. The J segment lost 2 bases and the V segment lost 4 bases, leaving 4 bases of the junction unmatched. Looked up from germline, CDR1 is SGHDT and CDR2 is YYEEEE. The CDR3 contains 14 residues. The DNA for the CDR3 is TGTGCCAGCAGCCGGGGGGTTGTCACAGATACGCAGTATTTT. Protein: CASSRGVVTDTQYF.

This clone appeared a few times. The V and J genes are TRBV7-9 and TRBJ1-5; D is unclear. The V and J ends lost 1 base and 0 bases respectively, with 7 bases between them. In germline, CDR1 is SEHNR, CDR2 FQNEAQ (reference sequence). The CDR3 runs 15 residues. The CDR3 protein is CASSLGQASNQPQHF. CDR3 bases: TGTGCCAGCAGCTTAGGGCAGGCTAGCAATCAGCCCCAGCATTTT. Full variable domain (outside the CDR3, taken from reference TRBV7-9 and TRBJ1-5): DTGVSQNPRHKITKRGQNVTFRCDPISEHNRLYWYRQTLGQGPEFLTYFQNEAQLEKSRLLSDRFSAERPKGSFSTLEIQRTEQGDSAMYLCASSLGQASNQPQHFGDGTRLSIL.

This clone was seen a few times. The CDR3 DNA reads as TGTGCCAGCAGCCAGGGGCCAGCAACTATGAACACTGAAGCTTTCTTT. Translating it yields CASSQGPATMNTEAFF. The genes are TRBV4-2 and TRBJ1-1; possibly TRBD1 for D (5 bases). Germline CDR1 LGHNA, CDR2 YNFKEQ. The V end lost 3 bases, the J end lost 0 bases, and 14 bases lay between the germline ends. The CDR3 totals 16 residues.

In this sample, this clone turned up a few times. This chain joins TRBV5-8 and TRBJ1-1; no definite D call. Germline V gene sequence: CDR1 SGHTS, CDR2 YDEGEE. Trimming removed 6 bases from V and 2 bases from J, with 11 bases in between. The CDR3 is 13 residues long. The CDR3 DNA reads TGTGCCAGCAAGAGGGAGCGAAACACTGAAGCTTTCTTT. Amino acid sequence: CASKRERNTEAFF.

This clone was seen a few times. The chain is built from TRBV2 and TRBJ1-2, with 8 bases lining up with TRBD1. The germline gives CDR1 SNHLY, CDR2 FYNNEI. Unmatched junction bases numbered 6, after V lost 0 bases and J lost 6 bases. CDR3 length: 15 amino acids. The CDR3 spells CASSEAGGRGHGYTF. CDR3 sequence (DNA): TGTGCCAGCAGTGAAGCGGGGGGCAGGGGGCATGGCTACACCTTC.

This clone was counted a few times. DNA of the CDR3: TGTGCCAGCAGTGAACACAAGTACACTGAAGCTTTCTTT. It codes for CASSEHKYTEAFF. The rearrangement uses TRBV6-1 and TRBJ1-1; D remains unclear. Germline V CDR1 and CDR2: MNHNS, SASEGT. Trimming cost V 2 bases and J 3 bases, with 7 bases left between them. The CDR3 is 13 amino acids.

In its sample, this clone was seen a few times. This sequence joins TRBV6-1 and TRBJ1-2; TRBD1 matches at 7 bases. The CDR3 contains 14 residues. Trimming at V came to 0 bases and at J to 2 bases, leaving 0 bases not matched to a gene. In germline, CDR1 is MNHNS, CDR2 SASEGT. The CDR3 DNA follows: TGTGCCAGCAGTGAAGCACAGGGGAACTATGGCTACACCTTC. It encodes CASSEAQGNYGYTF.

This clone has just a few counts. CDR3 sequence reads: CASSNNSPLHF. The CDR3 DNA reads as TGTGCCAGCAGTAATAATTCACCCCTCCACTTT. This chain links TRBV5-4 with TRBJ1-6; D call uncertain. With 5 bases removed from V and 5 bases from J, the gap between germline ends came to 2 bases. CDR1 and CDR2 (germline): SGHNT, YYREEE (reference sequence). The CDR3 has 11 residues.

The CDR3 is CASSPGGGYQETQYF. As DNA, the CDR3 is TGTGCCAGCAGTCCCGGCGGGGGGTACCAAGAGACCCAGTACTTC. This chain joins TRBV6-5 and TRBJ2-5, with 8 nucleotides matching TRBD2. J gave up 0 bases and V 5 bases, and 5 bases lay outside the gene matches. Germline V gives CDR1 MNHEY, CDR2 SVGAGI. The CDR3 is 15 amino acids.